This T cell receptor (beta chain) comes out of a study of blood T cell repertoires in COVID-19. The CDR3 length is 12 residues. From germline, CDR1 is SQVTM and CDR2 ANQGSEA. V gave up 5 bases and J gave up 9 bases; unmatched junction bases: 3. Here immunoSEQ multiplex PCR was the method, and the copy in TCRdb shows in-frame clones only, minus some. The sample has a few hundred thousand clones, over 80% seen once. This TCR was recovered from a man aged 18 to 30 with acute COVID-19. Sequencing input: PBMCs or T cells enriched from blood (not recorded which). This chain joins TRBV29-1 and TRBJ2-3, with 12 positions matching TRBD2. DNA of the CDR3: TGCAGCGTTTTTCTAGCGGGAGGGACGCAGTATTTT. Translating gives CSVFLAGGTQYF.